This T cell receptor beta chain was profiled in a study of T cell responses to AZD1222 COVID-19 vaccine (dated by TCRdb to the early 2020s). Turning to the overall study: AZD1222 recipients with second doses at about 4 weeks or about 12 weeks were pooled, because spike-specific TCR depth and breadth did not differ between schedules. Enrollment into the trials was organized by age into subgroups of 18-55, 56-69 and 70-plus years, and those subgroups contained approximately 150, 30 and 60 TCR-sequenced participants, respectively. TCR sequencing covered over 230 trial participants: about 210 given two doses of AZD1222 and approximately 25 given two doses of MenACWY control vaccine. Broader findings and caveats from the paper: Spike-specific TCR breadth and depth rose significantly after two AZD1222 doses compared with day 0 and with MenACWY recipients. Nearly half of unique spike-specific TCRs reportedly recognized epitopes outside regions mutated in the B.1.351 and B.1.1.7 variants. Because no day 14 peak-response samples were available, the repertoires could be characterized only after the peak T cell response. Conclusions about previously exposed vaccinees were limited because only a handful of AZD1222 recipients were SARS-CoV-2 seropositive at baseline. The vaccine-associated CD4 TCRs covered the entire spike protein, and the dominant responses fell in regions 160-218 and 743-854. Participants were mostly white British, with more females than males. The authors suggested clonal diversity may have been underestimated. The 56-69-year group was small, and its depth increase did not reach significance, likely because of low power.

A word on this clone: What antigen it recognizes has not been identified. The record has no base qualities; no much larger clone is one base away.

Based on the germline V gene, the CDR1 and CDR2 sequences are SQVTM and ANQGSEA. V was cut back by 2 bases and J by 5 bases, leaving a gap of 18 bases between them. The CDR3 spans 15 residues, from the cysteine through the phenylalanine. Only CDR3 DNA is held: 45 bases, read in frame from base 1. The CDR3 regions of human TCRbeta chains were subjected to immunosequencing. As for the original processing: TCRs in the repertoires were compared against a reference library of SARS-CoV-2-specific TCRs that had been generated with the MIRA antigen-specificity platform. Breadth was defined as the fraction of unique TCRs that were SARS-CoV-2-associated. Depth was defined as the fraction of total T cells that were SARS-CoV-2-associated. Using the MIRA data, each spike-specific TCR was mapped to the spike region that the TCR reacts to and placed in a CD4 or CD8 class. Log10-transformed breadth and depth values were compared by one-way ANOVA with Sidak's multiple comparisons tests. TCRdb took this table from immuneACCESS and kept in-frame rearrangements with V and J called. Such tables lack part of the clones; where checked against another copy, unresolved V genes explain under half of the gap, and the rest is unexplained. From that table come the V and J calls and clone size; the DNA was used to work out D and trimming. The sample table contains more than 95,000 clones; only one count was recorded for approximately 91% of them. The ten largest clonotypes hold roughly a sixth of the sample.

The meaning of the sample's time point label: baseline before first vaccination. Samples from vaccinated people were obtained from the UK trials COV001 and COV002, which included a single-blind randomized controlled phase 2/3 trial of AZD1222 (ChAdOx1 nCoV-19) in healthy adults. For TCRbeta chain sequencing, PBMC samples from trial participants were taken at day 0 and at day 28 after the second dose. The rearranged segments are TRBV29-1 and TRBJ2-5; the D region possibly corresponds to TRBD2 (7 bases align). The TCR comes from an adult in good health. Sequences were derived from peripheral blood, sampled on day 0 of AZD1222 vaccination. The encoded CDR3 is CSVELVGGAFETQYF. The DNA reads as follows: TGCAGCGTTGAACTTGTTGGGGGGGCGTTTGAGACCCAGTACTTC.